This T cell receptor (beta chain) appears in the sequencing data of a study of identical twins. This clonotype was detected a few times. The antigen is unknown. Whole-study results and caveats: Sharing of beta out-of-frame sequences by twins showed a weaker excess. Interpretation of the results relied on cross-sectional statistical analysis and not on following the same donors. Abundant beta clonotypes from cord blood bore fewer insertions; memory repertoires lacked this pattern. It was out-of-frame TCR alpha sharing in monozygotic twins that models underestimated.

Germline CDR1 reads LGHNA; CDR2 reads YNFKEQ. With V trimmed by 0 bases and J by 8 bases, 10 bases remained unmatched. The CDR3 contains 17 residues. TCRdb called the 5' RACE reads again in MiXCR, with one record for every CDR3 protein. Counted here are 300,000 to 400,000 distinct CDR3 sequences, around 9.7% occurring once; the ten biggest clones make up roughly 8.7%. The chain links TRBV4-2 to TRBJ2-1; 10 positions agree with TRBD1. This receptor was identified in a woman in her forties or fifties in good health. The source material was naive T cells sorted from blood. Here the CDR3 DNA reads TGTGCCAGCAGCCAAGACAAGCGGACAGGGGGGGGCGATGAGCAGTTCTTC. This encodes CASSQDKRTGGGDEQFF.